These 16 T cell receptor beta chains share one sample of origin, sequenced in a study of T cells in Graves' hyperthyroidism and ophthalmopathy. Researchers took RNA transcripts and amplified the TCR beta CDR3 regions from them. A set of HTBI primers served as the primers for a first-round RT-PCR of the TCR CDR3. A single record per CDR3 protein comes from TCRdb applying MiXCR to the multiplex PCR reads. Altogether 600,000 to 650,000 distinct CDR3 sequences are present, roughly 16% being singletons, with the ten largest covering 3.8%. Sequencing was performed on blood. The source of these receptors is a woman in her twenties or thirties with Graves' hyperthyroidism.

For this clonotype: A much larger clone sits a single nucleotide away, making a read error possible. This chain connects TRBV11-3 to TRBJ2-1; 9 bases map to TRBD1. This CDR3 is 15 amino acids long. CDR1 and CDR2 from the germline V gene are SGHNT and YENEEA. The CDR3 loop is CAGSRSGTGYNEQFF. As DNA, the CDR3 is TGTGCCGGCAGCCGCTCCGGGACAGGGTACAATGAGCAGTTCTTC.

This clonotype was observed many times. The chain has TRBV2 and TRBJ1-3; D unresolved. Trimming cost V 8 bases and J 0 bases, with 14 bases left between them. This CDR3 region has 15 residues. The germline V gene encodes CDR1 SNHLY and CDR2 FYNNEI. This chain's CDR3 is CASGEGRNSGNTIYF. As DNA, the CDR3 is TGTGCCAGCGGAGAAGGACGCAACTCTGGAAACACCATATATTTT.

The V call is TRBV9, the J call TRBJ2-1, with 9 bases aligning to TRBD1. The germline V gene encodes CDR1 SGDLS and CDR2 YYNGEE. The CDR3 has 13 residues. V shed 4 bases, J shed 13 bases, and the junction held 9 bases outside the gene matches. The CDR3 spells CASSPRDREPQFF. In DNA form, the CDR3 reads TGTGCCAGCAGCCCGAGGGACAGGGAACCCCAGTTCTTC. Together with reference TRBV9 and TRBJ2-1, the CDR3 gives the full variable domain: DSGVTQTPKHLITATGQRVTLRCSPRSGDLSVYWYQQSLDQGLQFLIQYYNGEERAKGNILERFSAQQFPDLHSELNLSSLELGDSALYFCASSPRDREPQFFGPGTRLTVL.

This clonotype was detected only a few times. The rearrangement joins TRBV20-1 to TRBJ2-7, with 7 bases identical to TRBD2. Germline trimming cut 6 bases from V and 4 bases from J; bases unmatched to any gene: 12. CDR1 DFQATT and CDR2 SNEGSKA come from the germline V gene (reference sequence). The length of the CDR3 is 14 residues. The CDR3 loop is CSADGGVSSYEQYF. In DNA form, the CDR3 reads TGCAGTGCGGATGGGGGGGTGAGCTCGTACGAGCAGTACTTC.

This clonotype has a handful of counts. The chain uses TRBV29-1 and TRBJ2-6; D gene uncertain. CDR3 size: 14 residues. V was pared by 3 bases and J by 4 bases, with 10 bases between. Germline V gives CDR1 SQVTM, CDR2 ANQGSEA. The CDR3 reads CSVDLGSGANVLTF. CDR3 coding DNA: TGCAGCGTTGATTTGGGGTCCGGGGCCAACGTCCTGACTTTC.

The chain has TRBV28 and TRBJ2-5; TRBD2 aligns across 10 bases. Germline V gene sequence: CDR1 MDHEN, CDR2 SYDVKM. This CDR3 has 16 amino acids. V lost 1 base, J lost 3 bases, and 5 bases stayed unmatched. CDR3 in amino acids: CASSLLASGSKETQYF. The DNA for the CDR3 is TGTGCCAGCAGTTTATTGGCTAGCGGGAGTAAAGAGACCCAGTACTTC.

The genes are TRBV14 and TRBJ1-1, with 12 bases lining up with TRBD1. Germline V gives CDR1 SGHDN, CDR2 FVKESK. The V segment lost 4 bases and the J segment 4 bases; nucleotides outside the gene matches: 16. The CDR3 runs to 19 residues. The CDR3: CASSPALVGQGAARTEAFF. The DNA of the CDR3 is TGTGCCAGCAGCCCAGCCCTAGTGGGACAGGGGGCAGCCCGCACTGAAGCTTTCTTT.

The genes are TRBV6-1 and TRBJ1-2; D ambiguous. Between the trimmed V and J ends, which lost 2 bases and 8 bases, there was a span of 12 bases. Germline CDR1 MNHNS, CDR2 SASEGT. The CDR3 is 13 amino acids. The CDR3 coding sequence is TGTGCCAGCAGTGAAATCAGGTCTCAAGGCTACACCTTC. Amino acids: CASSEIRSQGYTF.

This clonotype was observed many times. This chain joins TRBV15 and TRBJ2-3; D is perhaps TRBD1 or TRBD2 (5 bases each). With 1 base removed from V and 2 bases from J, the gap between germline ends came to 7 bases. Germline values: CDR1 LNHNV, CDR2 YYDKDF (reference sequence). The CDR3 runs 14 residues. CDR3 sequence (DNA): TGTGCCACCAGCAGAGGGGACCTCACAGATACGCAGTATTTT. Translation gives CATSRGDLTDTQYF.

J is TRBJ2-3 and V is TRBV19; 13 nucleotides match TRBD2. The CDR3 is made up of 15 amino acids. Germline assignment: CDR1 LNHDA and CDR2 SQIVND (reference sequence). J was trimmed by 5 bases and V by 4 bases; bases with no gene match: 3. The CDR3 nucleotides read TGTGCCAGTAGTACCGGACTAGCGGGAGTAGATACGCAGTATTTT. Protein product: CASSTGLAGVDTQYF. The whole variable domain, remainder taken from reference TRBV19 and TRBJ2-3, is DGGITQSPKYLFRKEGQNVTLSCEQNLNHDAMYWYRQDPGQGLRLIYYSQIVNDFQKGDIAEGYSVSREKKESFPLTVTSAQKNPTAFYLCASSTGLAGVDTQYFGPGTRLTVL.

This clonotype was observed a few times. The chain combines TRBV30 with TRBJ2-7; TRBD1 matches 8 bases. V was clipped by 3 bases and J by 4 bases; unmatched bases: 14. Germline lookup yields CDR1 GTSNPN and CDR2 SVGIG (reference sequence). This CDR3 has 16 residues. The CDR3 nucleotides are TGTGCCTGGAGGGGCGGCCTCCGACAGGGGTCTTACGAGCAGTACTTC. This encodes CAWRGGLRQGSYEQYF.

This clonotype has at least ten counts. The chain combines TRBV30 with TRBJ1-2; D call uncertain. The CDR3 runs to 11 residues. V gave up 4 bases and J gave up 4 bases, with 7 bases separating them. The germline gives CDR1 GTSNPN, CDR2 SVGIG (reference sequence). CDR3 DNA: TGTGCCTGGACCTTAGGCTATGGCTACACCTTC. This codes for CAWTLGYGYTF.

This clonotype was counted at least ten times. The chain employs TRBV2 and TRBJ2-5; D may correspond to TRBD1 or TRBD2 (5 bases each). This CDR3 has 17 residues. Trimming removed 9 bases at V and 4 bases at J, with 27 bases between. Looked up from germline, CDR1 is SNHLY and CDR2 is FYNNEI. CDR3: CASGANPAELRGETQYF. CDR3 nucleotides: TGTGCCAGTGGCGCGAACCCAGCTGAATTGAGGGGAGAGACCCAGTACTTC.

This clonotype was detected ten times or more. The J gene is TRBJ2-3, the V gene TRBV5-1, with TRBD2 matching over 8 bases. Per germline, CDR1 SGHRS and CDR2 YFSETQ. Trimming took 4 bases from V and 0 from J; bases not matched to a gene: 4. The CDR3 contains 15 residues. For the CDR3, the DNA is TGCGCCAGCAGCCAATCTAGCGGGAGCACAGATACGCAGTATTTT. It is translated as CASSQSSGSTDTQYF.

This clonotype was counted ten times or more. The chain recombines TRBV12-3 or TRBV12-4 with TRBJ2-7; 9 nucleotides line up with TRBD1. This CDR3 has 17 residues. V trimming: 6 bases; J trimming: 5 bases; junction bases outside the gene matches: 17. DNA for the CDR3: TGTGCCAGCAGACCGGGACAGGGAAGTTTCGTCGTACACGAGCAGTACTTC. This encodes CASRPGQGSFVVHEQYF.

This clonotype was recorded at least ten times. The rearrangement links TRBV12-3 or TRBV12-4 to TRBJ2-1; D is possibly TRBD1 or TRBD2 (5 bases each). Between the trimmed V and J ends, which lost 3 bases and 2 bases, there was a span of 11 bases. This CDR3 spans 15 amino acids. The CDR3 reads CASSFDGTAYNEQFF. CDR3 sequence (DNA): TGTGCCAGCAGTTTCGACGGGACGGCCTACAATGAGCAGTTCTTC.